The present TCR beta chain was sequenced within a study of cytomegalovirus exposure and HLA in healthy donors. Overall study: Unique TCRs numbering about 85 million, obtained from HLA-typed donors, made up an early data release. Study conclusions and caveats: For cytomegalovirus status, the classifier reportedly gave diagnoses with high specificity and sensitivity. In a later analysis, TCR beta V- and J-gene trimming showed a link to a missense DCLRE1C variant.

Amplification used 60 Vbeta primers and 13 Jbeta primers. Only in-frame clones appear in the TCRdb table, and some are missing; sequencing was by immunoSEQ multiplex PCR. Of about 130,000 clones in the sample, just over 70% were seen once. Looked up from germline, CDR1 is SGHRS and CDR2 is YFSETQ. This CDR3 is 17 amino acids long. The V gene end was trimmed by 0 bases and the J gene end by 1 base; junction bases not matched to a gene: 5. This clone was counted a single time. The antigen is undetermined. The TCR originated in a woman in her fifties or sixties in good health and CMV-seropositive. The sequenced sample was PBMCs. The gene calls are TRBV5-1 and TRBJ2-7; 12 bases line up with TRBD2. CDR3 protein: CASSLGLAGDLSYEQYF. The CDR3 nucleotides are TGCGCCAGCAGCTTGGGACTAGCGGGGGACTTGTCCTACGAGCAGTACTTC.